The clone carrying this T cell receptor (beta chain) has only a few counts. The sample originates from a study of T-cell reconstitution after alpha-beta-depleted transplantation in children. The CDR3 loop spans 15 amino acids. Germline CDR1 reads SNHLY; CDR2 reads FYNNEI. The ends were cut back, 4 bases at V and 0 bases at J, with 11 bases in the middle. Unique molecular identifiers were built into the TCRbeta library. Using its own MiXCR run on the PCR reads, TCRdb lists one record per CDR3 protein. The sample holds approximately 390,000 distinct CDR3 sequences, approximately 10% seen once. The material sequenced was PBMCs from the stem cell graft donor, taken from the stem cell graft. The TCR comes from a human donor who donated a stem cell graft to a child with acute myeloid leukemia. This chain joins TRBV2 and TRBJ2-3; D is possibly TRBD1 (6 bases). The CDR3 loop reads CASSGRGGSTDTQYF. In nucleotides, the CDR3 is TGTGCCAGCAGTGGCAGGGGCGGGAGCACAGATACGCAGTATTTT.